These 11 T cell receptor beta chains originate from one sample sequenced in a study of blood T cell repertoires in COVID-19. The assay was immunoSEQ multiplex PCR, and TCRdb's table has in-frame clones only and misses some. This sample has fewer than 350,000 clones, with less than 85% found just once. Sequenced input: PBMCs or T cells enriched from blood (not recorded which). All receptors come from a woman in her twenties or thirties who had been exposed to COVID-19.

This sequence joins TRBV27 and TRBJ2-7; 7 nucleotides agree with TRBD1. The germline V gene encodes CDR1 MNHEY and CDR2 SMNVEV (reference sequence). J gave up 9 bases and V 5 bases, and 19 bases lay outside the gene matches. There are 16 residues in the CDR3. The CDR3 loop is CASSARTGARTSRQYF. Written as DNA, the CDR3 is TGTGCCAGCAGTGCGAGAACAGGGGCGAGAACGAGCAGGCAGTACTTC.

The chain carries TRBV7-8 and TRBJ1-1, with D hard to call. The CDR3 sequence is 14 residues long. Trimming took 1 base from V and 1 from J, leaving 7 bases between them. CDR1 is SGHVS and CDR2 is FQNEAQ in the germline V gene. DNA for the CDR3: TGTGCCAGCAGCTTAGATGCGGGGAACACTGAAGCTTTCTTT. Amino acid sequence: CASSLDAGNTEAFF.

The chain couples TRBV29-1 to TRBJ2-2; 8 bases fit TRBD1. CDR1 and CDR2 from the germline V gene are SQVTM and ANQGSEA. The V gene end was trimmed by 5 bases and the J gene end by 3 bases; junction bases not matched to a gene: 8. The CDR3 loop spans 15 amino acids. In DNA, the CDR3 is TGCAGCGTTCTAGGACAGGGAAGGGACACCGGGGAGCTGTTTTTT. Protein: CSVLGQGRDTGELFF.

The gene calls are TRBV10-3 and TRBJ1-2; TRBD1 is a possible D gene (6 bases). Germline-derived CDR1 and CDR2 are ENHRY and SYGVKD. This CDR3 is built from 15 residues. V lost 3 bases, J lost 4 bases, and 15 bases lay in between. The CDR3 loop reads CAISELDSPSYGYTF. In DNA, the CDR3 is TGTGCCATCAGTGAATTGGACAGTCCCAGCTATGGCTACACCTTC.

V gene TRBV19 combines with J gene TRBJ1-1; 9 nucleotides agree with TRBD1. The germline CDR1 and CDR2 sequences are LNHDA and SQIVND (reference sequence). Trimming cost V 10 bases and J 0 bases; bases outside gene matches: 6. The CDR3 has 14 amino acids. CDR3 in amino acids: CATGQGPMNTEAFF. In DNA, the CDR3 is TGTGCCACGGGACAGGGTCCCATGAACACTGAAGCTTTCTTT.

The CDR3 DNA sequence: TGTGCCAGCAGTGAACGTCCCGGGACAGGGTCTGGGGCCAACGTCCTGACTTTC. Translation: CASSERPGTGSGANVLTF. The chain recombines TRBV25-1 with TRBJ2-6, with 9 bases matching TRBD1. The germline V gene encodes CDR1 MGHDK and CDR2 SYGVNS. This CDR3 has 18 amino acids. V lost 2 bases and J lost 1; bases outside the gene matches: 6. The entire variable domain, with the rest obtained from reference TRBV25-1 and TRBJ2-6, is as follows: EADIYQTPRYLVIGTGKKITLECSQTMGHDKMYWYQQDPGMELHLIHYSYGVNSTEKGDLSSESTVSRIRTEHFPLTLESARPSHTSQYLCASSERPGTGSGANVLTFGAGSRLTVL.

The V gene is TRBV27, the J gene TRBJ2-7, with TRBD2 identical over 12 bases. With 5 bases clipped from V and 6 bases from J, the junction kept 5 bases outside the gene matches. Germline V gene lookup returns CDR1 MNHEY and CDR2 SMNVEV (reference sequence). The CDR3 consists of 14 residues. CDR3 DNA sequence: TGTGCCAGCAGTCTAGCGGGGGGGGTCTCCGAGCAGTACTTC. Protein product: CASSLAGGVSEQYF.

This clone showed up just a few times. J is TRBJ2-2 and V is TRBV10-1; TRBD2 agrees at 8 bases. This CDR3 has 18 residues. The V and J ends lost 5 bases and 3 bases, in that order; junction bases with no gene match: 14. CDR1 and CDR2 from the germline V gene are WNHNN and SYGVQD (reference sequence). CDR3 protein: CASSSSRVAGRYTGELFF. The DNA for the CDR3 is TGCGCCAGCAGTTCAAGTCGAGTAGCGGGGAGATACACCGGGGAGCTGTTTTTT.

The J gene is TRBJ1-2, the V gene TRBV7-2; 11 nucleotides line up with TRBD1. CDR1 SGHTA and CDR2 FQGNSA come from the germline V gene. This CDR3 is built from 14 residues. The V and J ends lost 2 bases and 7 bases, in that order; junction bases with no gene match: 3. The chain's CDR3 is CASSLMGQGGGYTF. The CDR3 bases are TGTGCCAGCAGCTTAATGGGACAGGGGGGTGGCTACACCTTC.

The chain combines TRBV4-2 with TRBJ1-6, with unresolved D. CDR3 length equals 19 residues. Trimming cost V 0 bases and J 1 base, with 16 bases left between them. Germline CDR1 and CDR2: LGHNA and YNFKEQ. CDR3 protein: CASSQDRHSLVSYNSPLHF. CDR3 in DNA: TGTGCCAGCAGCCAAGACCGCCATAGCCTGGTGTCCTATAATTCACCCCTCCACTTT.

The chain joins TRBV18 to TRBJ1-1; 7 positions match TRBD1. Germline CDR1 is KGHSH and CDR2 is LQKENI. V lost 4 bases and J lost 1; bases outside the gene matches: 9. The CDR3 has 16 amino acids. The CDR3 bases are TGTGCCAGCTCACTCGGGGGACAGACGTGGAACACTGAAGCTTTCTTT. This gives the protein CASSLGGQTWNTEAFF. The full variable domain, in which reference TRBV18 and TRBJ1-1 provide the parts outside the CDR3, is NAGVMQNPRHLVRRRGQEARLRCSPMKGHSHVYWYRQLPEEGLKFMVYLQKENIIDESGMPKERFSAEFPKEGPSILRIQQVVRGDSAAYFCASSLGGQTWNTEAFFGQGTRLTVV.